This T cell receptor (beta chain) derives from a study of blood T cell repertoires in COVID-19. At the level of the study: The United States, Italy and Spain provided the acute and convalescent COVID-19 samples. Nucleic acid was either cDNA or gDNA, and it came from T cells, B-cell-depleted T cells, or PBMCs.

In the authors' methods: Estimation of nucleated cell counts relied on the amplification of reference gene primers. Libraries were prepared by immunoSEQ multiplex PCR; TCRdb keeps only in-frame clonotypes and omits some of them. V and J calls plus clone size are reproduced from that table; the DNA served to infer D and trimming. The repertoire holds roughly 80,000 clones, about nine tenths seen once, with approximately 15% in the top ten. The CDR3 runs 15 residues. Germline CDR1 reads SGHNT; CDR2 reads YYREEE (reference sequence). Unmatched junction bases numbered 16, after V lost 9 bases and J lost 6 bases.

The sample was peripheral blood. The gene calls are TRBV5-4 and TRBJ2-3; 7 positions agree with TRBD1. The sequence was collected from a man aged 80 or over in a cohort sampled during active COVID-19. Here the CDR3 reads CATTPRAGTADTQYF. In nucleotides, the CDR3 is TGTGCCACCACCCCACGGGCAGGGACAGCCGATACGCAGTATTTT.